A selection of T cell receptor beta chains follows, all from one sample in a study of T-cell memory formation after mild COVID-19. TCRdb re-called the 5' RACE reads with MiXCR, one entry per CDR3 protein. The repertoire holds approximately 98,000 distinct CDR3 sequences, with 15% to 20% as singletons. The sample comprised PBMCs or a T cell subset sorted from them (not recorded which). The source of these receptors is a man between 18 and 29 years old who had mild COVID-19 (a few samples of this study predate the infection). Cell type and time point are not known. The CDR3 runs from the conserved cysteine through the conserved F or W. The D gene is left open where the match is weak. For some rows the clone size is stated as once, few or many, or as a class when expanded; others skip it.

TRBJ2-3 | NA | TRBV4-3 | TRBD1 | CASSHLRTGEGTDTQYF | TGCGCCAGCAGCCACCTTCGAACAGGGGAAGGGACAGATACGCAGTATTTT
TRBJ1-1 | NA | TRBV5-1 | NA | CASSLIGLGAMNTEAFF | TGCGCCAGCAGCTTGATAGGGCTCGGGGCCATGAACACTGAAGCTTTCTTT
TRBJ1-5 | few | TRBV12-3/TRBV12-4 | NA | CASTATGDQPQHF | TGTGCCAGCACCGCCACTGGAGATCAGCCCCAGCATTTT
TRBJ2-1 | few | TRBV7-3 | NA | CASSSFGKQDNEQFF | TGTGCCAGCAGCTCGTTCGGAAAGCAAGACAATGAGCAGTTCTTC
TRBJ2-7 | few | TRBV2 | TRBD1 | CASSAYRGPGEQYF | TGTGCCAGCAGCGCTTACAGGGGGCCGGGGGAGCAGTACTTC
TRBJ2-5 | NA | TRBV25-1 | NA | CASSGKTGPKETQYF | TGTGCCAGCAGCGGAAAAACTGGACCCAAAGAGACCCAGTACTTC
TRBJ1-4 | few | TRBV20-1 | NA | CSARSGNGEKLFF | TGCAGTGCTAGATCGGGGAATGGAGAAAAACTGTTTTTT
TRBJ2-3 | few | TRBV29-1 | NA | CSGGEDTQYF | TGCAGCGGGGGTGAGGATACGCAGTATTTT
TRBJ1-2 | few | TRBV6-6 | NA | CASSYVGGQHYTF | TGTGCCAGCAGTTACGTGGGCGGACAGCACTACACCTTC
TRBJ2-3 | NA | TRBV3-1 | NA | CASSGVVTDTQYF | TGTGCCAGCAGCGGAGTAGTTACAGATACGCAGTATTTT
TRBJ2-1 | NA | TRBV14 | NA | CASGELTGRLGEQFF | TGTGCCAGCGGCGAGTTGACGGGGAGGCTTGGTGAGCAGTTCTTC
TRBJ1-4 | few | TRBV5-1 | NA | CASSWGTGATNEKLFF | TGCGCCAGCAGCTGGGGAACGGGGGCAACTAATGAAAAACTGTTTTTT
TRBJ2-1 | many | TRBV7-3 | NA | CASSPTGPSYNEQFF | TGTGCCAGCAGCCCCACCGGACCCTCCTACAATGAGCAGTTCTTC
TRBJ1-6 | NA | TRBV12-3/TRBV12-4 | NA | CASSPSGGHSPLHF | TGTGCCAGCAGCCCGTCCGGGGGCCATTCACCCCTCCACTTT
TRBJ2-3 | few | TRBV5-1 | NA | CASDSGGPEQYF | TGCGCCAGCGACTCCGGGGGGCCTGAGCAGTATTTT
TRBJ2-5 | many | TRBV4-3 | NA | CASSQDGGNGGTQYF | TGCGCCAGCAGCCAAGATGGGGGAAATGGGGGGACCCAGTACTTC
TRBJ2-2 | few | TRBV2 | NA | CASSGARADTGELFF | TGTGCCAGCAGTGGGGCCCGGGCAGACACCGGGGAGCTGTTTTTT
TRBJ2-5 | few | TRBV29-1 | NA | CTGLGGVETQYF | TGCACCGGGTTAGGGGGTGTTGAGACCCAGTACTTC
TRBJ1-5 | NA | TRBV19 | NA | CASSGRRNADPQPQHF | TGTGCCAGTAGTGGCCGACGGAATGCGGACCCTCAGCCCCAGCATTTT
TRBJ2-1 | NA | TRBV24-1 | NA | CATSNDGPYNEQFF | TGTGCCACCAGTAACGATGGGCCCTACAATGAGCAGTTCTTC
TRBJ2-2 | NA | TRBV28 | TRBD2 | CASCPAPAGQLFF | TGTGCCAGCTGCCCCGCCCCAGCGGGGCAGCTGTTTTTT
TRBJ2-2 | few | TRBV20-1 | TRBD2 | CSASGGALRGELFF | TGCAGTGCTAGCGGGGGGGCTTTACGCGGGGAGCTGTTTTTT
TRBJ1-1 | NA | TRBV29-1 | NA | CSVAYRNTEAFF | TGCAGCGTTGCGTACAGAAACACTGAAGCTTTCTTT
TRBJ2-2 | many | TRBV7-7 | NA | CASSLVSTGELFF | TGTGCTAGCAGCTTAGTGTCCACCGGGGAGCTGTTTTTT
TRBJ2-3 | few | TRBV20-1 | NA | CSARDLGGTPAGGTDTQYF | TGCAGTGCTAGAGATCTAGGGGGGACCCCGGCAGGTGGAACAGATACGCAGTATTTT
TRBJ2-7 | NA | TRBV19 | NA | CASSVPGSSYEQYF | TGTGCCAGTAGTGTCCCAGGGTCCTCCTACGAGCAGTACTTC
TRBJ1-1 | few | TRBV6-5 | TRBD1 | CASSGQGAGDTEAFF | TGTGCCAGCTCAGGACAGGGGGCAGGTGACACTGAAGCTTTCTTT
TRBJ1-5 | once | TRBV16 | NA | CASSQTGGAQHF | TGTGCCAGCAGCCAAACGGGCGGGGCCCAGCATTTT
TRBJ2-5 | many | TRBV4-2 | NA | CASSQTGAIQETQYF | TGTGCCAGCAGCCAAACCGGGGCAATCCAAGAGACCCAGTACTTC
TRBJ1-6 | NA | TRBV4-3 | NA | CASSQQNSPLHF | TGCGCCAGCAGCCAACAAAATTCACCCCTCCACTTT
TRBJ2-5 | few | TRBV7-8 | NA | CASTVRGSLVTQYF | TGTGCCAGCACCGTCCGGGGGAGTCTAGTGACCCAGTACTTC
TRBJ2-1 | NA | TRBV7-8 | TRBD2 | CASSLARGASYNEQFF | TGTGCCAGCAGCTTAGCGCGGGGGGCCTCCTACAATGAGCAGTTCTTC
TRBJ2-3 | NA | TRBV6-1 | NA | CASSLHRARSTDTQYF | TGTGCCAGCAGTCTACACAGGGCCCGTAGCACAGATACGCAGTATTTT
TRBJ2-1 | NA | TRBV7-2 | NA | CASSLSPSRSYNEQFF | TGTGCCAGCAGCTTGAGCCCTTCCAGGTCCTACAATGAGCAGTTCTTC
TRBJ1-2 | NA | TRBV24-1 | NA | CATSDAHRYGYTF | TGTGCCACCAGTGACGCACACAGATATGGCTACACCTTC
TRBJ2-7 | NA | TRBV12-3/TRBV12-4 | NA | CASTRSRGGTYEQYF | TGTGCCAGCACTAGATCAAGGGGAGGCACCTACGAGCAGTACTTC
TRBJ1-3 | few | TRBV7-8 | NA | CASSYVFSGNTIYF | TGTGCCAGCAGCTACGTGTTCTCTGGAAACACCATATATTTT
TRBJ1-2 | few | TRBV28 | TRBD1 | CASSKQGAGYTF | TGTGCCAGCAGTAAACAGGGGGCTGGCTACACCTTC
TRBJ2-3 | few | TRBV12-5 | NA | CASGLVVEGRTDTQYF | TGTGCTAGTGGTTTGGTAGTAGAGGGGCGCACAGATACGCAGTATTTT
TRBJ2-3 | few | TRBV6-2/TRBV6-3 | NA | CASSSQGQGADTQYF | TGTGCCAGCAGTTCCCAGGGCCAGGGTGCAGATACGCAGTATTTT